Shown below are 8 T cell receptor beta chains from a single sample sequenced in a study of identical twins. TCRdb processed the 5' RACE reads anew with MiXCR; each CDR3 protein has one entry. The profile shows 200,000 to 300,000 distinct CDR3 sequences, about 10% of them singletons. The sequencing sample was made of memory T cells sorted from blood. All receptors derive from a man aged 50 to 59 in good health.

In its sample, this clonotype was seen many times. J is TRBJ2-5 and V is TRBV20-1, with D possibly matching TRBD2 (7 bases). There are 12 residues in the CDR3. CDR1 DFQATT and CDR2 SNEGSKA come from the germline V gene (reference sequence). Trimming left V 6 bases short and J 8 bases short, with 16 bases between. The CDR3 region is CSAGGAAGTQYF. The CDR3 DNA reads as TGCAGTGCGGGGGGGGCCGCGGGCACCCAGTACTTC.

This clonotype was observed a few times. This sequence joins TRBV4-1 and TRBJ2-2, with 16 bases matching TRBD2. With V trimmed by 4 bases and J by 0 bases, 2 bases remained unmatched. The CDR3 spans 18 residues. CDR1 is MGHRA and CDR2 is YSYEKL in the germline V gene. In nucleotides, the CDR3 is TGCGCCAGCAGCCCGGGACTAGCGGGAGGGACGAACACCGGGGAGCTGTTTTTT. Protein sequence: CASSPGLAGGTNTGELFF.

This clonotype has a handful of counts. The chain employs TRBV3-1 and TRBJ2-1, with D uncertain. This CDR3 is 17 amino acids long. Germline V gene lookup returns CDR1 LGHDT and CDR2 YNNKEL (reference sequence). Trimming left V 1 base short and J 0 bases short, with 13 bases between. The CDR3 DNA is TGTGCCAGCAGCCAAGTCATTATAAGAAGCTCCTACAATGAGCAGTTCTTC. Protein: CASSQVIIRSSYNEQFF.

This clonotype was seen many times. The chain has TRBV4-3 and TRBJ2-6; D is unresolved. Trimming left V 1 base short and J 0 bases short, with 10 bases between. The CDR3 has 17 residues. Germline V gene sequence: CDR1 LGHNA, CDR2 YSLEER. DNA of the CDR3: TGCGCCAGCAGCCAAGCCCACCGAAGCTCTGGGGCCAACGTCCTGACTTTC. Translating gives CASSQAHRSSGANVLTF.

The V call is TRBV18, the J call TRBJ2-1; 9 bases align to TRBD1. Germline values: CDR1 KGHSH, CDR2 LQKENI. V dropped 3 bases and J dropped 1; count of bases not matched to a gene: 10. The CDR3 has 18 residues. The CDR3 region is CASSPTFPGQGSYNEQFF. The CDR3 DNA reads TGTGCCAGCTCACCGACATTTCCGGGACAGGGATCCTACAATGAGCAGTTCTTC.

This clonotype was detected ten times or more. The chain uses TRBV9 and TRBJ1-5; 12 bases match TRBD1. CDR3 length: 17 residues. After removal of 0 bases from V and 6 bases from J, the junction contained 7 bases not matched to a gene. CDR1 and CDR2 (germline): SGDLS, YYNGEE. The CDR3 reads CASSVDSGTGGTQPQHF. CDR3 nucleotide sequence: TGTGCCAGCAGCGTAGACTCCGGGACAGGGGGCACTCAGCCCCAGCATTTT.

This clonotype appeared many times. The chain has TRBV4-3 and TRBJ2-3; tentatively, D is TRBD2 (5 bases). Germline assignment: CDR1 LGHNA and CDR2 YSLEER. The CDR3 runs 14 residues. V lost 11 bases and J lost 2, with 17 bases in between. CDR3 bases: TGCGCCTCAAGTGGAGCAGGACTCACAGATACGCAGTATTTT. Its translation is CASSGAGLTDTQYF.

The table lists this clonotype with many counts. The chain is built from TRBV20-1 and TRBJ2-1, with D perhaps assigned TRBD1 or TRBD2 (5 bases each). The V end lost 5 bases, the J end lost 6 bases, and 17 bases lay between the germline ends. The CDR3 is 14 residues long. Germline V gene lookup returns CDR1 DFQATT and CDR2 SNEGSKA (reference sequence). CDR3 amino acids: CSAVTGTKANEQFF. The CDR3 region has the DNA TGCAGTGCTGTCACCGGGACCAAGGCCAATGAGCAGTTCTTC.